A single sample is the source of the 3 T cell receptor beta chains below, sequenced in a study of blood T cell repertoires in COVID-19. The data were produced by immunoSEQ multiplex PCR, yet TCRdb's version contains in-frame clones alone and is incomplete. The sample has a few hundred thousand clones, around nine tenths seen once. Material for sequencing was peripheral blood. These receptors were obtained from a man aged 55 to 70 who had recovered from COVID-19.

The V gene is TRBV9, the J gene TRBJ2-1; 7 nucleotides align to TRBD1. Germline V lookup: CDR1 SGDLS, CDR2 YYNGEE. The V segment lost 2 bases and the J segment 6 bases; nucleotides outside the gene matches: 8. There are 15 residues in the CDR3. The CDR3: CASSVGQRTPNEQFF. In DNA, the CDR3 is TGTGCCAGCAGCGTGGGACAGCGAACCCCCAATGAGCAGTTCTTC. Complete variable domain (other parts from reference TRBV9 and TRBJ2-1): DSGVTQTPKHLITATGQRVTLRCSPRSGDLSVYWYQQSLDQGLQFLIQYYNGEERAKGNILERFSAQQFPDLHSELNLSSLELGDSALYFCASSVGQRTPNEQFFGPGTRLTVL.

Here the CDR3 reads CATSGGGTGELFF. The DNA for the CDR3 is TGTGCCACCAGTGGGGGGGGCACCGGGGAGCTGTTTTTT. J is TRBJ2-2 and V is TRBV24-1; 7 nucleotides line up with TRBD2. With 5 bases clipped from V and 4 bases from J, the junction kept 0 bases outside the gene matches. This CDR3 is built from 13 residues. The V gene's germline CDR1 is KGHDR and CDR2 SFDVKD.

Comment on this clone: A single base is all that separates this from a far larger clone, so a read error is likely. The rearrangement joins TRBV7-3 to TRBJ2-3; TRBD2 matches 10 bases. J was trimmed by 4 bases and V by 6 bases; bases with no gene match: 4. Germline V CDR1 and CDR2: SGHTA, FQGTGA. The CDR3 contains 14 residues. The CDR3 reads CASSSGTSADTQYF. The DNA of the CDR3 is TGTGCCAGCAGTTCCGGGACTAGCGCAGATACGCAGTATTTT.